These 25 T cell receptor beta chains share one sample of origin, sequenced in a study of OX40 agonist ivuxolimab in advanced cancers. Assay used: immunoSEQ multiplex PCR; TCRdb lists only in-frame clones, some missing. The table has 80,000 to 100,000 clones, approximately 90% seen once. Sequencing was performed on CD4+ or CD8+ T cells sorted from blood, taken in a trial of the OX40 agonist ivuxolimab. The origin of the receptors is an adult with an advanced solid tumor such as melanoma, head and neck, liver or kidney cancer.

The chain uses TRBV6-6 and TRBJ1-2; 7 nucleotides match TRBD1. There are 13 residues in the CDR3. Germline V gene sequence: CDR1 MNHNY, CDR2 SVGAGI (reference sequence). V dropped 7 bases and J dropped 8; count of bases not matched to a gene: 10. The CDR3 DNA is TGTGCCAGCACTCCCAAAACAGGGGACGGCTACACCTTC. Residues: CASTPKTGDGYTF.

The chain couples TRBV6-5 to TRBJ2-2; D is undetermined. The CDR3 consists of 15 residues. CDR1 MNHEY and CDR2 SVGAGI come from the germline V gene. Between the trimmed V and J ends, which lost 6 bases and 5 bases, there was a span of 16 bases. The chain's CDR3 is CASRLTPGWTGELFF. CDR3 coding DNA: TGTGCCAGCAGACTTACCCCGGGTTGGACCGGGGAGCTGTTTTTT.

This clone has only a few counts. This chain connects TRBV7-2 to TRBJ1-5; 7 nucleotides agree with TRBD1. The CDR3 is 13 amino acids. The germline V gene encodes CDR1 SGHTA and CDR2 FQGNSA. The ends lost 5 bases at V and 6 bases at J; junction bases unmatched: 4. As DNA, the CDR3 is TGTGCCAGCAGCCAGGGGGAGGGTCAGCCCCAGCATTTT. Translated: CASSQGEGQPQHF.

The chain combines TRBV18 with TRBJ1-4; D may be TRBD1 (5 bases). The CDR3 length is 14 residues. CDR1 KGHSH and CDR2 LQKENI come from the germline V gene. Trimming left V 5 bases short and J 8 bases short, with 15 bases between. CDR3 bases: TGTGCCAGCTCAGCCGGGACGGGAAAAGAAAAACTGTTTTTT. It yields the protein CASSAGTGKEKLFF.

The chain carries TRBV5-5 and TRBJ2-6, with D possibly matching TRBD1 (5 bases). The V end lost 2 bases, the J end lost 4 bases, and 10 bases lay between the germline ends. CDR3 length: 15 amino acids. Germline-derived CDR1 and CDR2 are SGHKS and YYEKEE (reference sequence). Written as DNA, the CDR3 is TGTGCCAGCAGCTTAGACAGATCCGGGGCCAACGTCCTGACTTTC. Protein: CASSLDRSGANVLTF.

The chain has TRBV2 and TRBJ2-1; D perhaps matches TRBD2 (5 bases). Germline lookup yields CDR1 SNHLY and CDR2 FYNNEI. The V gene lost 3 bases and the J gene lost 2 bases, with 11 bases spanning the gap. This CDR3 spans 15 amino acids. CDR3 sequence: CASSEGSRTYNEQFF. CDR3 sequence (DNA): TGTGCCAGCAGTGAGGGGAGTAGAACCTACAATGAGCAGTTCTTC.

The chain uses TRBV5-1 and TRBJ2-2; the D is unclear. Germline V gives CDR1 SGHRS, CDR2 YFSETQ. The length of the CDR3 is 13 residues. The germline V and J ends were trimmed by 0 bases and 5 bases, with 5 bases remaining between them. Here the CDR3 reads CASSLDPTGELFF. CDR3 in DNA: TGCGCCAGCAGCTTGGACCCGACCGGGGAGCTGTTTTTT.

The chain uses TRBV15 and TRBJ2-5; D gene ambiguous. Germline values: CDR1 LNHNV, CDR2 YYDKDF (reference sequence). The V end was cut by 0 bases, the J end by 3 bases, with 8 bases between. The length of the CDR3 is 14 residues. CDR3 bases: TGTGCCACCAGCAGAGATGCCAGAAAAGAGACCCAGTACTTC. This sequence encodes CATSRDARKETQYF.

The J gene is TRBJ2-7, the V gene TRBV5-1; D is unresolved. The length of the CDR3 is 11 residues. Per germline, CDR1 SGHRS and CDR2 YFSETQ. Trimming removed 3 bases at V and 3 bases at J, with 4 bases between. CDR3 protein: CASSSYYEQYF. In DNA form, the CDR3 reads TGCGCCAGCAGCTCGTACTACGAGCAGTACTTC.

This rearrangement joins TRBV2 to TRBJ1-1; the match to TRBD1 covers 7 bases. Germline assignment: CDR1 SNHLY and CDR2 FYNNEI. This CDR3 contains 15 residues. With 6 bases clipped from V and 6 bases from J, the junction kept 13 bases outside the gene matches. In nucleotides, the CDR3 is TGTGCCAGCAGGGACCAGAGACAGGGCCGGGCTGAAGCTTTCTTT. This gives the protein CASRDQRQGRAEAFF.

J is TRBJ2-2 and V is TRBV5-1; D might be TRBD1 (6 bases). Germline V gene sequence: CDR1 SGHRS, CDR2 YFSETQ. Trimming cost V 4 bases and J 0 bases, with 16 bases left between them. The length of the CDR3 is 17 residues. This CDR3 reads CASSRVQGSTNTGELFF. As DNA, the CDR3 is TGCGCCAGCAGCAGGGTACAGGGTAGTACGAACACCGGGGAGCTGTTTTTT.

The V and J genes are TRBV7-2 and TRBJ2-3; TRBD1 matches 9 bases. Germline V gives CDR1 SGHTA, CDR2 FQGNSA. Unmatched junction bases numbered 5, after V lost 5 bases and J lost 5 bases. CDR3 length: 14 residues. CDR3 coding DNA: TGTGCCAGCAGCCTTGACAGGGGGGTAGATACGCAGTATTTT. It translates to CASSLDRGVDTQYF.

The chain employs TRBV6-1 and TRBJ1-3, with D possibly matching TRBD1 (5 bases). The CDR3 runs to 12 residues. Germline V gives CDR1 MNHNS, CDR2 SASEGT. The V and J ends lost 8 bases and 4 bases respectively, with 9 bases between them. CDR3 sequence: CASRDGGNTIYF. The CDR3 nucleotides read TGTGCCAGCCGGGACGGAGGAAACACCATATATTTT.

This chain joins TRBV2 and TRBJ1-2, with 11 positions matching TRBD1. The CDR3 spans 12 residues. The trim removed 6 bases at V and 8 bases at J, leaving 2 bases unmatched. Germline loops: CDR1 SNHLY, CDR2 FYNNEI. CDR3 DNA sequence: TGTGCCAGCAGGGACAGGGGGCAAGGCTACACCTTC. Translation gives CASRDRGQGYTF.

The chain uses TRBV14 and TRBJ2-2; possible D gene TRBD1, 6 bases. In germline, CDR1 is SGHDN, CDR2 FVKESK. This CDR3 contains 16 residues. Trimming stripped 3 bases from V and 7 bases from J, with 18 bases between. CDR3 nucleotides: TGTGCCAGCAGCCAGGCGTTACAGGGATATAGCGGGGAGCTGTTTTTT. Translating gives CASSQALQGYSGELFF. Based on the CDR3 plus reference TRBV14 and TRBJ2-2, the full variable domain is EAGVTQFPSHSVIEKGQTVTLRCDPISGHDNLYWYRRVMGKEIKFLLHFVKESKQDESGMPNNRFLAERTGGTYSTLKVQPAELEDSGVYFCASSQALQGYSGELFFGEGSRLTVL.

The J gene is TRBJ1-6, the V gene TRBV29-1; TRBD1 agrees at 7 bases. This CDR3 is 15 amino acids long. The germline CDR1 and CDR2 sequences are SQVTM and ANQGSEA. J lost 9 bases, V lost 6 bases, and 14 bases had no gene match. The CDR3 DNA is TGCAGCGTGAGGGACAGACAAGGTTCGGGTTCACCCCTCCACTTT. It translates to CSVRDRQGSGSPLHF.

This sequence joins TRBV9 and TRBJ2-1; a weak D match, TRBD1 (5 bases). V was cut by 3 bases and J by 2 bases, with 12 bases left in between. This CDR3 has 15 residues. Germline V gene sequence: CDR1 SGDLS, CDR2 YYNGEE. For the CDR3, the DNA is TGTGCCAGCAGCGCCCAGGGAACCGCCTACAATGAGCAGTTCTTC. Amino acid sequence: CASSAQGTAYNEQFF.

This sequence joins TRBV5-5 and TRBJ2-7; possibly TRBD1 for D (5 bases). Germline loops: CDR1 SGHKS, CDR2 YYEKEE (reference sequence). This CDR3 has 14 residues. The V gene lost 6 bases and the J gene lost 0 bases, with 13 bases spanning the gap. Here the CDR3 DNA reads TGTGCCAGCACCTTAAGGGGTTACTCCTACGAGCAGTACTTC. Protein sequence: CASTLRGYSYEQYF.

The V and J genes are TRBV7-9 and TRBJ2-1; D is perhaps TRBD1 (5 bases). CDR3 length: 12 residues. The ends were cut back, 5 bases at V and 7 bases at J, with 9 bases in the middle. Germline V gene lookup returns CDR1 SEHNR and CDR2 FQNEAQ (reference sequence). This chain's CDR3 is CASSPRVNEQFF. The CDR3 DNA sequence: TGTGCCAGCAGCCCCAGGGTTAATGAGCAGTTCTTC.

The chain carries TRBV7-2 and TRBJ2-7; D not resolved. Germline CDR1 is SGHTA and CDR2 is FQGNSA. V shed 5 bases and J shed 2 bases, with 10 bases lying between them. CDR3 length equals 13 residues. Here the CDR3 DNA reads TGTGCCAGCAGCCAGGTGGGAACCTACGAGCAGTACTTC. The encoded protein is CASSQVGTYEQYF. Filled out from reference TRBV7-2 and TRBJ2-7, the complete variable domain reads GAGVSQSPSNKVTEKGKDVELRCDPISGHTALYWYRQSLGQGLEFLIYFQGNSAPDKSGLPSDRFSAERTGGSVSTLTIQRTQQEDSAVYLCASSQVGTYEQYFGPGTRLTVT.

The V gene is TRBV11-2, the J gene TRBJ1-1; 8 nucleotides line up with TRBD1. CDR1 and CDR2 from the germline V gene are SGHAT and FQNNGV. This CDR3 is built from 16 residues. Trimming cost V 1 base and J 0 bases; bases outside gene matches: 4. The DNA for the CDR3 is TGTGCCAGCAGCTTAGGGGCAGGGGGCATGAACACTGAAGCTTTCTTT. It specifies CASSLGAGGMNTEAFF. The complete variable domain, with remaining parts taken from reference TRBV11-2 and TRBJ1-1, reads EAGVAQSPRYKIIEKRQSVAFWCNPISGHATLYWYQQILGQGPKLLIQFQNNGVVDDSQLPKDRFSAERLKGVDSTLKIQPAKLEDSAVYLCASSLGAGGMNTEAFFGQGTRLTVV.

This clone is a singleton in its sample. The missing conserved phenylalanine or tryptophan at the end of this CDR3 makes a read error likely. This chain links TRBV6-6 with TRBJ1-6; D is perhaps TRBD1 (6 bases). Trimming removed 6 bases at V and 13 bases at J, with 25 bases between. In germline, CDR1 is MNHNY, CDR2 SVGAGI (reference sequence). CDR3 length: 16 amino acids. DNA for the CDR3: TGTGCCAGCAGCCTATCACGTGGGGGGCCCCGCAGCCCCCTCCACCTT. Its protein is CASSLSRGGPRSPLHL.

The rearrangement joins TRBV7-9 to TRBJ2-3; D is perhaps TRBD2 (6 bases). The CDR3 consists of 15 residues. V shed 1 base and J shed 2 bases, with 10 bases lying between them. Germline V gene data show CDR1 as SEHNR and CDR2 as FQNEAQ (reference sequence). The CDR3: CASSLVGGSTDTQYF. The CDR3 DNA reads as TGTGCCAGCAGCTTAGTCGGGGGTTCCACAGATACGCAGTATTTT.

The V and J genes are TRBV5-1 and TRBJ2-7; TRBD2 is a possible D gene (6 bases). Germline-derived CDR1 and CDR2 are SGHRS and YFSETQ. CDR3 size: 15 residues. Trimming took 5 bases from V and 7 from J, leaving 22 bases between them. Here the CDR3 DNA reads TGCGCCAGCAGGATGCCGGGACTTTCCTCCGGGGAGCAGTACTTC. The encoded protein is CASRMPGLSSGEQYF. Together with reference TRBV5-1 and TRBJ2-7, the CDR3 gives the full variable domain: KAGVTQTPRYLIKTRGQQVTLSCSPISGHRSVSWYQQTPGQGLQFLFEYFSETQRNKGNFPGRFSGRQFSNSRSEMNVSTLELGDSALYLCASRMPGLSSGEQYFGPGTRLTVT.

The chain has TRBV5-4 and TRBJ1-2, with D perhaps matching TRBD1 (5 bases). Germline CDR1 SGHNT, CDR2 YYREEE (reference sequence). The CDR3 runs to 14 residues. Trimming cost V 3 bases and J 3 bases, with 12 bases left between them. CDR3 DNA sequence: TGTGCCAGCAGCTCACAGGAAATAGACTATGGCTACACCTTC. Translated: CASSSQEIDYGYTF.